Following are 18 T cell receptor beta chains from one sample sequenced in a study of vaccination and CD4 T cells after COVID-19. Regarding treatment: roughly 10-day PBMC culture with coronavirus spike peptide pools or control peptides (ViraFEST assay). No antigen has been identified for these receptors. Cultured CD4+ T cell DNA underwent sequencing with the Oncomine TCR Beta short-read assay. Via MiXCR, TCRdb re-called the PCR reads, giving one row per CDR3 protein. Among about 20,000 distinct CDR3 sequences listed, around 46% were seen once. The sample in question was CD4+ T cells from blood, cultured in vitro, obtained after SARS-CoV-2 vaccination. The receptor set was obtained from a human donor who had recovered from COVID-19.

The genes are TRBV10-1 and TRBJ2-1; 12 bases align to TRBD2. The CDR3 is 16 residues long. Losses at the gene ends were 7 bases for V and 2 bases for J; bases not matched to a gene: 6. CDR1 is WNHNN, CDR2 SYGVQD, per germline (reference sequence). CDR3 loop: CASNPLAGGAYNEQFF. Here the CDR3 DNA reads TGCGCCAGCAACCCACTAGCGGGGGGCGCCTACAATGAGCAGTTCTTC.

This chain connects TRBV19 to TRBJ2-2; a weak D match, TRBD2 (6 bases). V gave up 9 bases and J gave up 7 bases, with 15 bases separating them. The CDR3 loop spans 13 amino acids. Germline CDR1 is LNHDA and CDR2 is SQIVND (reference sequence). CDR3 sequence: CASSGLGGGELFF. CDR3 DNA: TGTGCCAGCTCGGGACTTGGAGGCGGGGAGCTGTTTTTT.

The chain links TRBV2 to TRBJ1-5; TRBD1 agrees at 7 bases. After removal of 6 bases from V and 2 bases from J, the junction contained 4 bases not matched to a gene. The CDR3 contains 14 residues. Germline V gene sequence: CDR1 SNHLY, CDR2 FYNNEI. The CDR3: CASRGDSGNQPQHF. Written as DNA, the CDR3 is TGTGCCAGCAGGGGGGACAGTGGCAATCAGCCCCAGCATTTT. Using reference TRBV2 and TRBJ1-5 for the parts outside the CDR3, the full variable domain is EPEVTQTPSHQVTQMGQEVILRCVPISNHLYFYWYRQILGQKVEFLVSFYNNEISEKSEIFDDQFSVERPDGSNFTLKIRSTKLEDSAMYFCASRGDSGNQPQHFGDGTRLSIL.

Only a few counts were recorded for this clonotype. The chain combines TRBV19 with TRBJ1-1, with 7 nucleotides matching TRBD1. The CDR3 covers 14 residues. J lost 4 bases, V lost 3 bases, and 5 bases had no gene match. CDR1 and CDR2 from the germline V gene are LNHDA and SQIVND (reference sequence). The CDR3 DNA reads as TGTGCCAGTAGTATCGCTACAGGGGCCACTGAAGCTTTCTTT. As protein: CASSIATGATEAFF.

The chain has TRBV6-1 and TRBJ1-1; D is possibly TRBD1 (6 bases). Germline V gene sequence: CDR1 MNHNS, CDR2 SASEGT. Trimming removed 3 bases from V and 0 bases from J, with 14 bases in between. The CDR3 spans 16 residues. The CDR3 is CASSEEPTGMNTEAFF. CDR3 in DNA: TGTGCCAGCAGTGAGGAACCGACAGGCATGAACACTGAAGCTTTCTTT.

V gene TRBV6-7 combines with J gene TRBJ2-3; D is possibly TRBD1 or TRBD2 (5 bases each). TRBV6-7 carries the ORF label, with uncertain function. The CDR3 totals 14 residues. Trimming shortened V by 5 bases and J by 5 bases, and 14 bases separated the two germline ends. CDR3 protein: CASSGGKGKDTQYF. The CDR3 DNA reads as TGTGCCAGCAGTGGGGGAAAGGGGAAAGATACGCAGTATTTT.

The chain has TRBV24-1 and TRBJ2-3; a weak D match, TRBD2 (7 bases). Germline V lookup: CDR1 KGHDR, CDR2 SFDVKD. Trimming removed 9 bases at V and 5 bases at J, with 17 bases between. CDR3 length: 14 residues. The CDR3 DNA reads TGTGCCACCTCTCTAGGGGGGGCAGGAGATACGCAGTATTTT. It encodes CATSLGGAGDTQYF.

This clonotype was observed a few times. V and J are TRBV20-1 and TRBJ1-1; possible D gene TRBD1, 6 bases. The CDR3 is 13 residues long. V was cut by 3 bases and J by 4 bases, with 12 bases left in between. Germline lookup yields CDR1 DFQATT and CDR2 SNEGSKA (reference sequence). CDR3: CSARGAPATEAFF. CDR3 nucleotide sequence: TGCAGTGCTAGGGGGGCCCCGGCCACTGAAGCTTTCTTT.

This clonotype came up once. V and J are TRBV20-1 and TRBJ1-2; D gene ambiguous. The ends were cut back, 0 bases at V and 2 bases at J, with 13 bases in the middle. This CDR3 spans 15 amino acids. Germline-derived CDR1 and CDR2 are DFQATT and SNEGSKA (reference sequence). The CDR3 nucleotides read TGCAGTGCTAGAGAAGGCAGCCGAGTGAACTATGGCTACACCTTC. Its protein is CSAREGSRVNYGYTF.

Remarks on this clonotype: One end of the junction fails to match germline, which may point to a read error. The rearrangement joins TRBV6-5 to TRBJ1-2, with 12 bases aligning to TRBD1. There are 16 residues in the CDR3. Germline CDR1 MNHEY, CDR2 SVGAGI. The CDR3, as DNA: TGTGGCAGCAGTTACTCGGGACAGGGGGCTAGCTATGGCTACACCTTC. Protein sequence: CGSSYSGQGASYGYTF.

The CDR3 is CASSLWGDADGGNQPQHF. The CDR3 DNA follows: TGTGCCAGTAGTTTGTGGGGCGACGCTGATGGTGGCAATCAGCCCCAGCATTTT. V usage is TRBV19 and J usage is TRBJ1-5; D possibly corresponds to TRBD1 (5 bases). The V end was cut by 5 bases, the J end by 2 bases, with 22 bases between. The CDR3 has 18 amino acids. Germline V gene sequence: CDR1 LNHDA, CDR2 SQIVND (reference sequence).

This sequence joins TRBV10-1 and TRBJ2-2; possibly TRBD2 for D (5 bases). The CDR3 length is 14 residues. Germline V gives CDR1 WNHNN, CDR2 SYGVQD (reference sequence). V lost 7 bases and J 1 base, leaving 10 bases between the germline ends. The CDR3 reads CASTGELNTGELFF. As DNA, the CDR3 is TGCGCCAGCACCGGGGAACTGAACACCGGGGAGCTGTTTTTT.

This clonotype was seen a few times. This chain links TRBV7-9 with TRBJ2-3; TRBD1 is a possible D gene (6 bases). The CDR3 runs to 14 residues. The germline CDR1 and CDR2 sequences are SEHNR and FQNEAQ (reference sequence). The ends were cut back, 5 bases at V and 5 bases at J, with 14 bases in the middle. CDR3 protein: CASSPRTVIDTQYF. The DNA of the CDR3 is TGTGCCAGCAGCCCACGGACAGTTATAGATACGCAGTATTTT.

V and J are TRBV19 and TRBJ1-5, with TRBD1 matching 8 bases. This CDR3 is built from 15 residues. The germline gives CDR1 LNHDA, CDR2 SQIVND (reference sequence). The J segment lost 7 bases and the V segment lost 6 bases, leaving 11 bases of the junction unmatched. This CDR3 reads CASSQFGQGQQPQHF. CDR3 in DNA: TGTGCCAGTAGCCAGTTCGGACAGGGTCAGCAGCCCCAGCATTTT.

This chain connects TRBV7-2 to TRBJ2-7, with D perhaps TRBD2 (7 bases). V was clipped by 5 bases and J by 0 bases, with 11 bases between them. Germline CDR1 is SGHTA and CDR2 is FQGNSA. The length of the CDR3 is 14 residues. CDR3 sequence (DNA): TGTGCCAGCAGCCCCGGGGGGCTCTCCTACGAGCAGTACTTC. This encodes CASSPGGLSYEQYF.

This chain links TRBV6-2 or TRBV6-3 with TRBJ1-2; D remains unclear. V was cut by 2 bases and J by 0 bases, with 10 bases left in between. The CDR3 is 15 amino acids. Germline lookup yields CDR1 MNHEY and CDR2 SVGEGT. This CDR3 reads CASSYVYSSNYGYTF. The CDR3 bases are TGTGCCAGCAGTTACGTGTATTCTTCTAACTATGGCTACACCTTC.

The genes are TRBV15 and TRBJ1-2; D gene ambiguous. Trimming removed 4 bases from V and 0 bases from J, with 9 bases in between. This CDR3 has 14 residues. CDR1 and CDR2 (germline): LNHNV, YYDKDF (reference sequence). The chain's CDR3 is CATSMAVANYGYTF. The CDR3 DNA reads TGTGCCACCAGCATGGCTGTCGCTAACTATGGCTACACCTTC.

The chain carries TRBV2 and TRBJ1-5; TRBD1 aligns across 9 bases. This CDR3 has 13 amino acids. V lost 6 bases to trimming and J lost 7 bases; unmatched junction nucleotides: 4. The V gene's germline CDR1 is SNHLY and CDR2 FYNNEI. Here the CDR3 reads CASRNRGQQPQHF. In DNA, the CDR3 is TGTGCCAGCAGGAACAGGGGGCAACAGCCCCAGCATTTT.